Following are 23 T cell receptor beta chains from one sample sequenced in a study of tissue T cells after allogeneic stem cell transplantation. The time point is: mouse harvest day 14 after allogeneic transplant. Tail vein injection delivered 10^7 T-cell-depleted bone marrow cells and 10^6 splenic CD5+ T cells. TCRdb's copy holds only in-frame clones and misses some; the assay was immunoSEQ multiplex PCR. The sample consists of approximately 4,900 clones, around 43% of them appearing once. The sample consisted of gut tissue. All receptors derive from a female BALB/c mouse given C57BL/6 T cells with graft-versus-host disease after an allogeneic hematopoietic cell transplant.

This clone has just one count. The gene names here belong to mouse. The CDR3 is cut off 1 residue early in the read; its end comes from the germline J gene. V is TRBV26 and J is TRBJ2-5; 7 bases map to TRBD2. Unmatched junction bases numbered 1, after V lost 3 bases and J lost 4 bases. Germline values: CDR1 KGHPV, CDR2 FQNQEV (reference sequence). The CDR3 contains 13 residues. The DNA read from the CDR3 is TGTGCCAGCAGTCTCCTGGGGGAAGACACCCAGTAC. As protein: CASSLLGEDTQY. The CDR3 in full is CASSLLGEDTQYF.

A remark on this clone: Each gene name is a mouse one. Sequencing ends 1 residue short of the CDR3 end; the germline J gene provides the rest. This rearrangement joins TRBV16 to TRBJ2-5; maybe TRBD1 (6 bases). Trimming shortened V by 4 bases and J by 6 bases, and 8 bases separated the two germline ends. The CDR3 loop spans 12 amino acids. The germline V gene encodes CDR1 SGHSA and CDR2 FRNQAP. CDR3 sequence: CASSSGADTQYF. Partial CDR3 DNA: TGTGCAAGCAGCTCAGGGGCGGACACCCAGTAC.

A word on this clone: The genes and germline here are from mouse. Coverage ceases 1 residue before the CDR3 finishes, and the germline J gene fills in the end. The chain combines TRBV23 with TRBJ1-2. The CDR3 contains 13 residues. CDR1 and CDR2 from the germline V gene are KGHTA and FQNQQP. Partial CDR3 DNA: TGCTCCAGCAGTCCGGGGGCGAACTCCGACTACACC. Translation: CSSSPGANSDYT. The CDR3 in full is CSSSPGANSDYTF.

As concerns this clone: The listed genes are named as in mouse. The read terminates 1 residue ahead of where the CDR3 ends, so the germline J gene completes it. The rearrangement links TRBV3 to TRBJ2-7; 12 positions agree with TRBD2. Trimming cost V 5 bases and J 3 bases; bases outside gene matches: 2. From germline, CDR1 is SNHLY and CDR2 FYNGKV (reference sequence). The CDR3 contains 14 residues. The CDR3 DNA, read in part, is TGTGCCAGCAGCCCGGACTGGGGGGGCTATGAACAGTAC. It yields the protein CASSPDWGGYEQY. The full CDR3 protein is CASSPDWGGYEQYF. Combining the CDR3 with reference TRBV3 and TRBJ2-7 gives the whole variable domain GPKVLQIPSHQIIDMGQMVTLNCDPVSNHLYFYWYKQILGQQMEFLVNFYNGKVMEKSKLFKDQFSVERPDGSYFTLKIQPTALEDSAVYFCASSPDWGGYEQYFGPGTRLTVL.

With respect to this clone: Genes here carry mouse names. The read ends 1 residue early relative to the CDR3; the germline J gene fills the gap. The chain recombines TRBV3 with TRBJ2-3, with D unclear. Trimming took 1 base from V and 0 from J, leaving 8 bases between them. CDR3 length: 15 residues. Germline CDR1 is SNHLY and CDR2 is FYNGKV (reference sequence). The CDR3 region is CASSLGFNSAETLYF. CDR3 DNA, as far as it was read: TGTGCCAGCAGCTTAGGGTTCAATAGTGCAGAAACGCTGTAT.

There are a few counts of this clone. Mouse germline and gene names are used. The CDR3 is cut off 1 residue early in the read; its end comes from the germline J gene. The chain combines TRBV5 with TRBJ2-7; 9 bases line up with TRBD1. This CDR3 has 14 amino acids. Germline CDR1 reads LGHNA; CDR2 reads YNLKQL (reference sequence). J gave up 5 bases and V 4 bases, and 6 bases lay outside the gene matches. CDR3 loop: CASSPRDRVHEQYF. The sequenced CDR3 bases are TGTGCCAGCAGCCCCCGGGACAGGGTCCATGAACAGTAC.

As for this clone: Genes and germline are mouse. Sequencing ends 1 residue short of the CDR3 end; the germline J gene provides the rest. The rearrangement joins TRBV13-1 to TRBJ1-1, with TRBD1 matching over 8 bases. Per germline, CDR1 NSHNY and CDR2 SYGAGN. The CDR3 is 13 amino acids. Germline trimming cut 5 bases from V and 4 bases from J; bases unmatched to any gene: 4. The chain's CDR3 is CASRAGGGTEVFF. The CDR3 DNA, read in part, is TGTGCCAGCAGGGCAGGGGGCGGCACAGAAGTCTTC.

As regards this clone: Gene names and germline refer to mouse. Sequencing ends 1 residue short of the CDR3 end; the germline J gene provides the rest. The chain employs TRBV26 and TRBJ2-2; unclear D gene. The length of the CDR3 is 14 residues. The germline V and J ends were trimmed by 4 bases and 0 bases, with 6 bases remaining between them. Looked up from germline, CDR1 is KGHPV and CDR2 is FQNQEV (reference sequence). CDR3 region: CASSQTPNTGQLYF. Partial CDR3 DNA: TGTGCCAGCAGTCAGACACCAAACACCGGGCAGCTCTAC.

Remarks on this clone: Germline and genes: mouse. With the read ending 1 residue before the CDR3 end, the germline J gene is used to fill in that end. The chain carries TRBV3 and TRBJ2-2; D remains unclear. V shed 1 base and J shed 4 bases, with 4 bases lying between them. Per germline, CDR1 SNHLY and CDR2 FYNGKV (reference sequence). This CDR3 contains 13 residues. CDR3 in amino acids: CASSLEGTGQLYF. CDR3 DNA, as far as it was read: TGTGCCAGCAGCTTAGAGGGCACCGGGCAGCTCTAC.

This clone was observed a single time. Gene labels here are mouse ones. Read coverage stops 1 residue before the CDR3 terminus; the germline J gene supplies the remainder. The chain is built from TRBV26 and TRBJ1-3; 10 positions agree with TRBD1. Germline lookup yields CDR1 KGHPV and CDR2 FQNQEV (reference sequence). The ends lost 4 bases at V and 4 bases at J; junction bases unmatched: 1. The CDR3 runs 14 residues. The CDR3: CASSPGQGGNTLYF. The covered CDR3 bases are TGTGCCAGCAGTCCGGGACAGGGGGGAAATACGCTCTAT.

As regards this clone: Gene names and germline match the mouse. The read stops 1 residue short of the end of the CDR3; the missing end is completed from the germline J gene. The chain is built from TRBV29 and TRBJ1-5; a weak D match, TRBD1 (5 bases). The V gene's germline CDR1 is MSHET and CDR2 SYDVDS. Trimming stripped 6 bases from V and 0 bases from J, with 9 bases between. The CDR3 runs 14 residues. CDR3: CASRWDLNNQAPLF. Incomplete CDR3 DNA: TGTGCTAGCAGGTGGGACCTTAACAACCAGGCTCCGCTT. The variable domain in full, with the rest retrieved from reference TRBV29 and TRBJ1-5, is DMKVTQMPRYLIKRMGENVLLECGQDMSHETMYWYRQDPGLGLQLIYISYDVDSNSEGDIPKGYRVSRKKREHFSLILDSAKTNQTSVYFCASRWDLNNQAPLFGEGTRLSVL.

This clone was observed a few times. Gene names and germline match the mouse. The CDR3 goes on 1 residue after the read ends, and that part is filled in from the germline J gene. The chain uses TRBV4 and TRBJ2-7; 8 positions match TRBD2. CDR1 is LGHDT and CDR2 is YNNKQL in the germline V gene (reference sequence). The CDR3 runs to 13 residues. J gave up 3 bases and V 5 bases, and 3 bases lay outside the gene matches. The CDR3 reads CASSPDWDYEQYF. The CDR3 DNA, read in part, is TGTGCCAGCAGCCCGGACTGGGACTATGAACAGTAC.

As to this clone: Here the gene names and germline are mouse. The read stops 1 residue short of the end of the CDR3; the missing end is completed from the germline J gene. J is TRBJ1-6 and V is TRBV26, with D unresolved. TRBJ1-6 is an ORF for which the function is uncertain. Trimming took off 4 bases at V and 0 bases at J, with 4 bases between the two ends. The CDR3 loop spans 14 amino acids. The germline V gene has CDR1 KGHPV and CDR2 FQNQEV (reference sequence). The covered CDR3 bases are TGTGCCAGCAGTCAGGGTTCCTATAATTCGCCCCTCTAC. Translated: CASSQGSYNSPLY. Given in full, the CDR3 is CASSQGSYNSPLYF.

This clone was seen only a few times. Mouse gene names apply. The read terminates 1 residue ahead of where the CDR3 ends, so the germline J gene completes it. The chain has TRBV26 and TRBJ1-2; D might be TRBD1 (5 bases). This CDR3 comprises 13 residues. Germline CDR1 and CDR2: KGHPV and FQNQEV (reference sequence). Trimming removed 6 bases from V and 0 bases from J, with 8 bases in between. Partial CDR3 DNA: TGTGCCAGCAGCCTGACAGCAAACTCCGACTACACC. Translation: CASSLTANSDYT. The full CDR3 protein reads CASSLTANSDYTF.

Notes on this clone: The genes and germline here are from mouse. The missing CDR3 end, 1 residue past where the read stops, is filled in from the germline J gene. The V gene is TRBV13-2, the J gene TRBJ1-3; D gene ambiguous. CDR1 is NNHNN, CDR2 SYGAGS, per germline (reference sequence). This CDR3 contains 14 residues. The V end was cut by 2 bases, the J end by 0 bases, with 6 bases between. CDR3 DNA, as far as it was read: TGTGCCAGCGGTGAACTTTATTCTGGAAATACGCTCTAT. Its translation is CASGELYSGNTLY. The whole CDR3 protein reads CASGELYSGNTLYF.

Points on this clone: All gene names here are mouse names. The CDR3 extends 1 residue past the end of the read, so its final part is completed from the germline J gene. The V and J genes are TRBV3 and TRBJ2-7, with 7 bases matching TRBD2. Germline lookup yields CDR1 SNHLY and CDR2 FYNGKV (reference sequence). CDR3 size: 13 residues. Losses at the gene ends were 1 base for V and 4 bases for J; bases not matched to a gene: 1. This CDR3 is CASSLDGGYEQYF. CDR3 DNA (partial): TGTGCCAGCAGCTTAGATGGGGGGTATGAACAGTAC. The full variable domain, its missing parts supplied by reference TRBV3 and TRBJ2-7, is GPKVLQIPSHQIIDMGQMVTLNCDPVSNHLYFYWYKQILGQQMEFLVNFYNGKVMEKSKLFKDQFSVERPDGSYFTLKIQPTALEDSAVYFCASSLDGGYEQYFGPGTRLTVL.

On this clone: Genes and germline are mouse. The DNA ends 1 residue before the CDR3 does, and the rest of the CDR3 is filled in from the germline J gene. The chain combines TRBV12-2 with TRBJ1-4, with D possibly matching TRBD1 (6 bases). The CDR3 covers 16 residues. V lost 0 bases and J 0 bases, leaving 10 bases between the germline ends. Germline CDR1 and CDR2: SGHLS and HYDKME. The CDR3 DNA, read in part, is TGTGCCAGCTCTCTCGGACAGTTAATTTCCAACGAAAGATTATTT. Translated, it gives CASSLGQLISNERLF. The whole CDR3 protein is CASSLGQLISNERLFF.

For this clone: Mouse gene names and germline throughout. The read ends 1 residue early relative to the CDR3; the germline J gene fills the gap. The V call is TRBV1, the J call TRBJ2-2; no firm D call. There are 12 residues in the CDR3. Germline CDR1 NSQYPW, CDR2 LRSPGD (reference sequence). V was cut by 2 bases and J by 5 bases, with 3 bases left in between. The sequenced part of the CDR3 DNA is TGCACCTGCAGTGCACAAACCGGGCAGCTCTAC. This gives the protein CTCSAQTGQLY. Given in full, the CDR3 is CTCSAQTGQLYF.

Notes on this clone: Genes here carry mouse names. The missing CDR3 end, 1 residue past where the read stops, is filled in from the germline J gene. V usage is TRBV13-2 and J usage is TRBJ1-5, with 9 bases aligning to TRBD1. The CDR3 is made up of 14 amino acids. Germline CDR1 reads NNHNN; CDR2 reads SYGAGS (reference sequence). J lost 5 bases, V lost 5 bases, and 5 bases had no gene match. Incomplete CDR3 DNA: TGTGCCAGCGGGGACAGGGGCACGTACCAGGCTCCGCTT. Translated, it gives CASGDRGTYQAPL. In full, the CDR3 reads CASGDRGTYQAPLF.

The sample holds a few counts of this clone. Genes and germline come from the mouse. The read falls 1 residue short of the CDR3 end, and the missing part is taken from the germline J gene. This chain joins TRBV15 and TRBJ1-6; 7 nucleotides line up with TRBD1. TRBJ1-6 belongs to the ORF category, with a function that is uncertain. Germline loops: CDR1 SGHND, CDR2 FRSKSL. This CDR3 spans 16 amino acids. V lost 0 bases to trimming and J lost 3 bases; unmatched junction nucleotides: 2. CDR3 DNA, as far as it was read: TGTGCCAGCAGTTTAGCCAGGGACAGCTATAATTCGCCCCTCTAC. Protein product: CASSLARDSYNSPLY. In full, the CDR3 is CASSLARDSYNSPLYF.

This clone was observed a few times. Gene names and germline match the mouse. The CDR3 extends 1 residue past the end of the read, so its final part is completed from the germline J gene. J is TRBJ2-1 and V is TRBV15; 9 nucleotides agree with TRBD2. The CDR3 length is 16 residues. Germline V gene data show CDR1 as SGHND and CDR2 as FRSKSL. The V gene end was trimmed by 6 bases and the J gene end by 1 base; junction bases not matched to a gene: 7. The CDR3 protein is CASRLLGGGNYAEQFF. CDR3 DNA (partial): TGTGCCAGCAGACTACTGGGGGGTGGCAACTATGCTGAGCAGTTC.

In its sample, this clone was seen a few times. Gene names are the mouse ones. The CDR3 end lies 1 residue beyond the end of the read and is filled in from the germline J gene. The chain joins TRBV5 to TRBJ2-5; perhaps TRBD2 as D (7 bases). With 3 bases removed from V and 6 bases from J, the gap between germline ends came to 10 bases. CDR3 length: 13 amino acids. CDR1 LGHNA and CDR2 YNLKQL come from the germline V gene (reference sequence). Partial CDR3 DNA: TGTGCCAGCAGCCAGGGGGGCTGGGACACCCAGTAC. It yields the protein CASSQGGWDTQY. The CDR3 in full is CASSQGGWDTQYF.

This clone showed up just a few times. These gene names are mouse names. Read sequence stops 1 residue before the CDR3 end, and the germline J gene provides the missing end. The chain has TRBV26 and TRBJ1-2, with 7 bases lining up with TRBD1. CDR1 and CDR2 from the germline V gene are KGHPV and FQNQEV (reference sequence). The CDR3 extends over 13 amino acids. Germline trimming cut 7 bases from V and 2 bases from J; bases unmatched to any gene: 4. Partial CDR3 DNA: TGTGCCAGCATCCTGACAGGGAACTCCGACTACACC. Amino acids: CASILTGNSDYT. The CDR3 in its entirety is CASILTGNSDYTF. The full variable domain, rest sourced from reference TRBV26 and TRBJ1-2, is NSKVIQTPRYLVKGQGQKAKMRCIPEKGHPVVFWYQQNKNNEFKFLINFQNQEVLQQIDMTEKRFSAECPSNSPCSLEIQSSEAGDSALYLCASILTGNSDYTFGSGTRLLVI.